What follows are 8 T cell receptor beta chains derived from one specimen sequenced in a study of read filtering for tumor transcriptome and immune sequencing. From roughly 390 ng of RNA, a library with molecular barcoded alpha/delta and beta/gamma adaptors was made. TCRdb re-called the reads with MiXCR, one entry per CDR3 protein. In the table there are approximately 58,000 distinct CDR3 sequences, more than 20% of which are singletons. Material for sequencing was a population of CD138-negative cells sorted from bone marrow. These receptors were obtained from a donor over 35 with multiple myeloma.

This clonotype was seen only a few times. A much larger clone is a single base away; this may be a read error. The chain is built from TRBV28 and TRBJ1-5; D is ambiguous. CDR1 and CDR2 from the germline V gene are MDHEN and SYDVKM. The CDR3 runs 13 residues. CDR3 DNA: TGTGCCTGCAGTACCTCCACAGCTCAGCCCCAGCATTTT. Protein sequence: CACSTSTAQPQHF.

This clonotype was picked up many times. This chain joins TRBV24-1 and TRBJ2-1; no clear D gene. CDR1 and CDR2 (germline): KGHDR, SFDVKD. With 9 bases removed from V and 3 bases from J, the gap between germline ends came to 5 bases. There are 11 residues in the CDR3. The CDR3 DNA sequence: TGTGCCACCGAAATCTACAATGAGCAGTTCTTC. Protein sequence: CATEIYNEQFF.

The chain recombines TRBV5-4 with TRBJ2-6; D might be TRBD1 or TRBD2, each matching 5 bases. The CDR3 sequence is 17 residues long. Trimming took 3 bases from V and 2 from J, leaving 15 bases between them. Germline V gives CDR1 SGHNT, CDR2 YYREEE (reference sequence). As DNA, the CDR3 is TGTGCCAGCAGCTCGCTGAGGGGAATTACTGGGGCCAACGTCCTGACTTTC. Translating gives CASSSLRGITGANVLTF.

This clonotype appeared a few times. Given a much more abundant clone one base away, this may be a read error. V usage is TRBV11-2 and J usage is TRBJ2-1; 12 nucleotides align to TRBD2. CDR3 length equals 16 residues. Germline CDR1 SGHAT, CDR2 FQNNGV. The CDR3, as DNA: TGTGCCTGCAGCTTATATTCTAGCGGGGGGGACAAAGAGCAGTTCTTC. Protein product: CACSLYSSGGDKEQFF.

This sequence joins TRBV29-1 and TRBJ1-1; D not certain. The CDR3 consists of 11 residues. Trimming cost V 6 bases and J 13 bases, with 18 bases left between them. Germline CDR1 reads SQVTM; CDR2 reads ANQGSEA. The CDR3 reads CSVLTGFGIFF. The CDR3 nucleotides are TGCAGCGTACTGACGGGATTTGGGATTTTCTTT.

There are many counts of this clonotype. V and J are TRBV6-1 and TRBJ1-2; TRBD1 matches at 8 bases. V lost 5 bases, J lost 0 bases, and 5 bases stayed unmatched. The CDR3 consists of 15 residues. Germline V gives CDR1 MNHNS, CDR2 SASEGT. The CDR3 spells CASSRDRRPNYGYTF. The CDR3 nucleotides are TGTGCCAGCAGTCGGGACAGGCGCCCTAACTATGGCTACACCTTC.

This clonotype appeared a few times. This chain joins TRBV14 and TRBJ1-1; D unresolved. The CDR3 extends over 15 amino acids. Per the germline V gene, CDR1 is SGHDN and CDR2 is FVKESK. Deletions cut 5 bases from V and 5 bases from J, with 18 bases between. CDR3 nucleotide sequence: TGTGCCAGCAGCGCCTATAAGGGTTTGAGGACTGAAGCTTTCTTT. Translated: CASSAYKGLRTEAFF.

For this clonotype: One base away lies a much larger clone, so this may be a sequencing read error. CDR3 amino acids: CASIRGTAYQPQHF. CDR3 nucleotide sequence: TGTGCCAGCATCCGGGGGACGGCCTATCAGCCCCAGCATTTT. The V and J genes are TRBV28 and TRBJ1-5; D might be TRBD1 (5 bases). The length of the CDR3 is 14 residues. Germline lookup yields CDR1 MDHEN and CDR2 SYDVKM. V shed 7 bases and J shed 5 bases, with 15 bases lying between them.